This TCR beta chain appears in the sequencing data of a study of blood T cell repertoires in COVID-19. On the study more broadly: Researchers got acute and convalescent COVID-19 samples from the United States, Italy and Spain. From T cells, B-cell-depleted T cells, or PBMCs came the material, which was cDNA or gDNA.

Germline CDR1 is MNHNY and CDR2 is SVGAGI (reference sequence). V was cut by 7 bases and J by 5 bases, with 15 bases left in between. CDR3 length equals 14 residues. In the original workflow: Amplification of reference gene primers was used by the study to estimate nucleated cell counts. Some clones are missing from TCRdb's copy, which holds only in-frame ones; the method was immunoSEQ multiplex PCR. V and J calls and clone size are copied from that table; D and trimming were computed from the DNA. The profile shows more than 250,000 clones, around 86% of them singletons. The chain carries TRBV6-6 and TRBJ2-1; D unclear. What was sequenced was peripheral blood. The receptor's source is a man aged 50-60 years with active or convalescent COVID-19. The CDR3 reads CASNPLGGNNEQFF. The CDR3 coding sequence is TGTGCCAGCAACCCCCTTGGCGGAAACAATGAGCAGTTCTTC.